Below, 26 T cell receptor beta chains from the same sample are listed, as sequenced in a study of human T cells and chemical hapten exposure. One entry per CDR3 protein results from TCRdb running MiXCR on the RACE reads. The top ten clones hold around 10% of a sample with some 38,000 distinct CDR3 sequences, around 6.4% of them seen once. The time point is: patch test 1, 2 weeks after DPC sensitization. Noted treatment: therapeutic diphenylcyclopropenone sensitization with weekly scalp DPC. It was unfractionated whole blood from which total RNA was extracted. The input for sequencing was whole blood, taken in connection with sensitization to the hapten diphenylcyclopropenone (DPC). These receptors came from a woman aged 30 to 39 with alopecia areata. Some clones in this sample may be carry-over from other donors' samples.

Many counts were recorded for this clonotype. The chain uses TRBV4-3 and TRBJ2-7; 11 positions match TRBD1. The CDR3 is 18 amino acids. Germline trimming cut 0 bases from V and 1 base from J; bases unmatched to any gene: 8. Germline CDR1 reads LGHNA; CDR2 reads YSLEER. As DNA, the CDR3 is TGCGCCAGCAGCCAAGATCAAGGGGACAGGGGGAGTTCCTACGAGCAGTACTTC. Translating gives CASSQDQGDRGSSYEQYF.

This chain uses TRBV25-1 with TRBJ2-3; 7 nucleotides match TRBD1. The germline gives CDR1 MGHDK, CDR2 SYGVNS. The CDR3 spans 16 residues. V lost 1 base to trimming and J lost 0 bases; unmatched junction nucleotides: 4. The CDR3 coding sequence is TGTGCCAGCAGTGAATGGGGGACAGTAAGCACAGATACGCAGTATTTT. Translating gives CASSEWGTVSTDTQYF. Filled out from reference TRBV25-1 and TRBJ2-3, the complete variable domain reads EADIYQTPRYLVIGTGKKITLECSQTMGHDKMYWYQQDPGMELHLIHYSYGVNSTEKGDLSSESTVSRIRTEHFPLTLESARPSHTSQYLCASSEWGTVSTDTQYFGPGTRLTVL.

This clonotype was counted ten times or more. V and J are TRBV6-2 or TRBV6-3 and TRBJ1-1; no definite D call. This CDR3 has 12 amino acids. Germline V gene sequence: CDR1 MNHEY, CDR2 SVGEGT. Trimming removed 6 bases at V and 0 bases at J, with 5 bases between. DNA of the CDR3: TGTGCCAGCAGCCGTCTGAACACTGAAGCTTTCTTT. Encoded protein: CASSRLNTEAFF.

This clonotype was seen repeatedly, ten times or more. The chain links TRBV20-1 to TRBJ2-3; D unclear. The CDR3 runs 14 residues. Germline V gene sequence: CDR1 DFQATT, CDR2 SNEGSKA (reference sequence). Trimming shortened V by 3 bases and J by 1 base, and 11 bases separated the two germline ends. CDR3 sequence: CSARVAGGTDTQYF. The DNA for the CDR3 is TGCAGTGCTAGGGTGGCAGGCGGCACAGATACGCAGTATTTT.

This clonotype was seen many times. The chain recombines TRBV20-1 with TRBJ2-5; TRBD1 agrees at 11 bases. Germline trimming cut 2 bases from V and 5 bases from J; bases unmatched to any gene: 7. Germline CDR1 is DFQATT and CDR2 is SNEGSKA (reference sequence). The CDR3 has 15 residues. The CDR3 DNA reads as TGCAGTGCTAGAAGTGGGACAGGGGGGAAGGAGACCCAGTACTTC. Amino acid sequence: CSARSGTGGKETQYF.

V and J are TRBV29-1 and TRBJ1-1; D may be TRBD1 (6 bases). The V gene's germline CDR1 is SQVTM and CDR2 ANQGSEA. Trimming pared 7 bases from V and 8 bases from J, leaving 11 bases between. The length of the CDR3 is 10 residues. CDR3: CSAMTGEAFF. For the CDR3, the DNA is TGCAGCGCCATGACAGGCGAAGCTTTCTTT.

The genes are TRBV9 and TRBJ2-3; 9 positions agree with TRBD2. Per the germline V gene, CDR1 is SGDLS and CDR2 is YYNGEE. V shed 2 bases and J 3 bases; nucleotides not matched to a gene: 4. The CDR3 covers 15 residues. This CDR3 reads CASSVGTSKTDTQYF. The DNA of the CDR3 is TGTGCCAGCAGCGTCGGGACTAGCAAGACAGATACGCAGTATTTT.

This clonotype appeared many times. V is TRBV5-1 and J is TRBJ2-7; the D is unclear. This CDR3 has 15 amino acids. V was shortened by 0 bases and J by 0 bases, with 10 bases between the two germline ends. Germline lookup yields CDR1 SGHRS and CDR2 YFSETQ. CDR3 coding DNA: TGCGCCAGCAGCTTGGGTCCCCCGAGCTCCTACGAGCAGTACTTC. It specifies CASSLGPPSSYEQYF.

This clonotype has only a few counts. The chain has TRBV24-1 and TRBJ1-2; TRBD1 matches at 8 bases. This CDR3 contains 13 residues. Losses at the gene ends were 6 bases for V and 8 bases for J; bases not matched to a gene: 7. CDR1 and CDR2 (germline): KGHDR, SFDVKD. The CDR3 loop is CATSPETGDGYTF. The CDR3 coding sequence is TGTGCCACCAGTCCGGAGACAGGGGACGGCTACACCTTC.

A few counts support this clonotype. CDR3 DNA: TGTGCCAGCAGTGAAGTGGAGACCCAGTACTTC. Translation gives CASSEVETQYF. The chain recombines TRBV6-1 with TRBJ2-5; D unclear. V was shortened by 1 base and J by 5 bases, with 2 bases between the two germline ends. This CDR3 contains 11 residues. Germline V gives CDR1 MNHNS, CDR2 SASEGT.

The rearrangement uses TRBV15 and TRBJ2-1, with 8 bases aligning to TRBD2. Looked up from germline, CDR1 is LNHNV and CDR2 is YYDKDF (reference sequence). CDR3 length: 17 amino acids. The trim removed 2 bases at V and 2 bases at J, leaving 8 bases unmatched. The CDR3 DNA reads TGTGCCACCAGCAGACTGGGCATAGCGGGGACCTACAATGAGCAGTTCTTC. This encodes CATSRLGIAGTYNEQFF.

This clonotype was picked up many times. The CDR3 DNA sequence: TGTGCCAGCAGTTTGAATCCCTCGAGGGAGCGGGCCTACACCTTC. Protein sequence: CASSLNPSRERAYTF. The chain employs TRBV28 and TRBJ1-2; D not certain. CDR1 and CDR2 (germline): MDHEN, SYDVKM. The V and J ends lost 3 bases and 10 bases respectively, with 21 bases between them. The length of the CDR3 is 15 residues.

A few counts support this clonotype. V usage is TRBV11-2 and J usage is TRBJ2-3; 7 nucleotides align to TRBD2. The CDR3 runs 15 residues. Germline-derived CDR1 and CDR2 are SGHAT and FQNNGV. Unmatched junction bases numbered 7, after V lost 4 bases and J lost 3 bases. The DNA of the CDR3 is TGTGCCAGCAGCTCTAGCGGATTGGGGACAGATACGCAGTATTTT. Protein: CASSSSGLGTDTQYF.

Many counts were recorded for this clonotype. The rearrangement joins TRBV25-1 to TRBJ2-7, with TRBD1 identical over 9 bases. Trimming cost V 9 bases and J 9 bases; bases outside gene matches: 12. This CDR3 is built from 13 residues. Germline lookup yields CDR1 MGHDK and CDR2 SYGVNS. DNA for the CDR3: TGTGCCAGGATCCGAACAGGGGGCACGGCGCAGTACTTC. Protein: CARIRTGGTAQYF.

V and J are TRBV7-9 and TRBJ1-3; D gene uncertain. The CDR3 totals 13 residues. V lost 5 bases and J lost 0, with 5 bases in between. Germline CDR1 and CDR2: SEHNR and FQNEAQ (reference sequence). DNA of the CDR3: TGTGCCAGCAGCCCCTCCTCTGGAAACACCATATATTTT. Translating gives CASSPSSGNTIYF.

This clonotype was picked up many times. V and J are TRBV7-2 and TRBJ2-3, with 7 bases that match TRBD2. The germline V gene encodes CDR1 SGHTA and CDR2 FQGNSA. Unmatched junction bases numbered 2, after V lost 5 bases and J lost 0 bases. This CDR3 comprises 14 residues. The DNA for the CDR3 is TGTGCCAGCAGCCGGGACTATAGCACAGATACGCAGTATTTT. It translates to CASSRDYSTDTQYF.

This chain links TRBV7-9 with TRBJ2-7; possible D gene TRBD1, 6 bases. Trimming removed 2 bases from V and 0 bases from J, with 17 bases in between. In germline, CDR1 is SEHNR, CDR2 FQNEAQ (reference sequence). The length of the CDR3 is 17 residues. For the CDR3, the DNA is TGTGCCAGCAGCTTAACCTCACGGGACATCTTCTCCTACGAGCAGTACTTC. It codes for CASSLTSRDIFSYEQYF.

The genes are TRBV7-2 and TRBJ2-3, with 9 nucleotides matching TRBD1. The CDR3 spans 16 residues. The germline V gene encodes CDR1 SGHTA and CDR2 FQGNSA. The V gene end was trimmed by 1 base and the J gene end by 1 base; junction bases not matched to a gene: 3. This chain's CDR3 is CASSLGWTGGTDTQYF. In nucleotides, the CDR3 is TGTGCCAGCAGCTTAGGCTGGACAGGGGGCACAGATACGCAGTATTTT.

In this sample, this clonotype turned up a few times. The chain links TRBV6-2 or TRBV6-3 to TRBJ2-3, with 8 bases fitting TRBD2. V was pared by 6 bases and J by 0 bases, with 17 bases of the junction left unmatched. Germline CDR1 is MNHEY and CDR2 is SVGEGT. This CDR3 region has 19 residues. CDR3: CASRPLNRASGRSTDTQYF. The DNA of the CDR3 is TGTGCCAGCAGGCCTCTAAACCGGGCTAGCGGGCGTAGCACAGATACGCAGTATTTT.

The sample holds many counts of this clonotype. This chain joins TRBV7-2 and TRBJ2-3; 11 nucleotides match TRBD2. Unmatched junction bases numbered 1, after V lost 1 base and J lost 4 bases. The CDR3 has 15 residues. Germline V gives CDR1 SGHTA, CDR2 FQGNSA. CDR3 bases: TGTGCCAGCAGCTTAGTTAGCGGGGGGGCAGATACGCAGTATTTT. Amino acids: CASSLVSGGADTQYF.

This clonotype was seen only a few times. The genes are TRBV4-3 and TRBJ2-3, with a weak D call TRBD2 (6 bases). The CDR3 extends over 17 amino acids. The germline V and J ends were trimmed by 0 bases and 2 bases, with 15 bases remaining between them. The germline V gene has CDR1 LGHNA and CDR2 YSLEER. The CDR3 DNA reads as TGCGCCAGCAGCCAAGAGCGCCTCCTAGCGCCCACAGATACGCAGTATTTT. This gives the protein CASSQERLLAPTDTQYF.

V and J are TRBV5-6 and TRBJ2-1; 9 nucleotides agree with TRBD2. In germline, CDR1 is SGHDT, CDR2 YYEEEE. Germline trimming cut 0 bases from V and 14 bases from J; bases unmatched to any gene: 12. The CDR3 has 15 residues. CDR3 nucleotides: TGTGCCAGCAGCTTGGCTAGCCTAGCGGGGCGCCCTAAGTTCTTC. Its protein product is CASSLASLAGRPKFF.

This clonotype was counted only a few times. The chain links TRBV12-3 or TRBV12-4 to TRBJ2-7, with D perhaps matching TRBD2 (5 bases). This CDR3 is built from 13 residues. The V end lost 3 bases, the J end lost 2 bases, and 8 bases lay between the germline ends. As DNA, the CDR3 is TGTGCCAGCAGTTTCGGGGTCCCCTACGAGCAGTACTTC. Translation: CASSFGVPYEQYF.

This clonotype was picked up many times. The chain joins TRBV28 to TRBJ1-1; D is ambiguous. This CDR3 contains 14 residues. V lost 6 bases and J 0 bases, leaving 11 bases between the germline ends. The germline V gene encodes CDR1 MDHEN and CDR2 SYDVKM. DNA of the CDR3: TGTGCCAGCAGCATACAGTATCTGAACACTGAAGCTTTCTTT. Protein sequence: CASSIQYLNTEAFF.

The sample holds many counts of this clonotype. The V call is TRBV7-2, the J call TRBJ2-3; TRBD1 or TRBD2 may be the D gene (6 bases each). Trimming took off 0 bases at V and 6 bases at J, with 10 bases between the two ends. Germline CDR1 SGHTA, CDR2 FQGNSA. This CDR3 is built from 14 residues. The CDR3 bases are TGTGCCAGCAGCTTAGCGGGGGGCTTCGATACGCAGTATTTT. As protein: CASSLAGGFDTQYF. Full variable domain (missing parts from reference TRBV7-2 and TRBJ2-3): GAGVSQSPSNKVTEKGKDVELRCDPISGHTALYWYRQSLGQGLEFLIYFQGNSAPDKSGLPSDRFSAERTGGSVSTLTIQRTQQEDSAVYLCASSLAGGFDTQYFGPGTRLTVL.

This clonotype was detected ten times or more. The V gene is TRBV28, the J gene TRBJ1-2; perhaps TRBD1 as D (6 bases). CDR3 length equals 14 residues. V was pared by 10 bases and J by 4 bases, with 19 bases between. Germline lookup yields CDR1 MDHEN and CDR2 SYDVKM. Written as DNA, the CDR3 is TGTGCCACCAAAAGGGCAGGGGTCGCCTATGGCTACACCTTC. It is translated as CATKRAGVAYGYTF.